This T cell receptor beta chain was recorded in a study of breast tumors, draining lymph nodes, adjacent tissues. Regarding the study as a whole: Most tumor T cells seemingly derive from lymph node, then expand in tumor. Luminal-like breast cancer showed significantly greater tumor-nontumor repertoire similarity than basal-like breast cancer did. Tumor TCR diversity was below lymph nodes but above nontumor tissue. Tumor T cell lymph node origin was a supported hypothesis, not proven.

TCRdb reanalysed the multiplex PCR reads using MiXCR and keeps one entry per CDR3 protein. This table holds 17,000 or so distinct CDR3 sequences, under 70% found once. A word on this clonotype: Its target is not known.

The CDR3 is 16 residues long. CDR1 is SGHVS and CDR2 is FQNEAQ in the germline V gene. V was clipped by 5 bases and J by 5 bases; unmatched bases: 12. This sequence was found in a female donor with breast cancer. Some clones in this sample may be carry-over from other donors' samples. The sample taken for sequencing was tumor-adjacent breast tissue. V gene TRBV7-8 combines with J gene TRBJ1-3, with TRBD1 matching 7 bases. The CDR3: CASSQMVAGGRNTIYF. CDR3 coding DNA: TGTGCCAGCAGCCAAATGGTGGCAGGGGGTAGAAACACCATATATTTT.